These 19 T cell receptor beta chains share one sample of origin, sequenced in a study of T-cell reconstitution after alpha-beta-depleted transplantation in children. Researchers prepared the TCRbeta library using unique molecular identifiers, the study reports. One entry per CDR3 protein results from TCRdb running MiXCR on the PCR reads. The sample includes around 500,000 distinct CDR3 sequences, 23% of them seen just once. Sequences were derived from PBMCs, mostly from graft donor cells, sampled 360 days after TCRalphabeta/CD19-depleted stem cell transplant. These receptor sequences come from a boy under two years old who had a stem cell transplant for acute myeloid leukemia, so the T cells may come from the graft donor.

This clonotype was counted many times. V usage is TRBV6-6 and J usage is TRBJ2-7; perhaps TRBD1 as D (6 bases). The V end was cut by 10 bases, the J end by 2 bases, with 12 bases between. CDR3 size: 12 residues. In germline, CDR1 is MNHNY, CDR2 SVGAGI (reference sequence). For the CDR3, the DNA is TGTGCCATTGGGGGCTCTCCCTACGAGCAGTACTTC. Its translation is CAIGGSPYEQYF.

A few counts support this clonotype. V usage is TRBV19 and J usage is TRBJ1-2, with D possibly being TRBD1 (5 bases). Germline CDR1 and CDR2: LNHDA and SQIVND (reference sequence). The V end was cut by 6 bases, the J end by 5 bases, with 22 bases between. The CDR3 consists of 16 residues. The CDR3 protein is CASSVPLGEHPYGYTF. DNA of the CDR3: TGTGCCAGTAGCGTCCCCCTAGGGGAACACCCGTATGGCTACACCTTC.

The chain combines TRBV7-2 with TRBJ1-6; TRBD1 aligns across 8 bases. The CDR3 loop spans 17 amino acids. V shed 6 bases, J shed 0 bases, and the junction held 7 bases outside the gene matches. Germline V CDR1 and CDR2: SGHTA, FQGNSA. DNA of the CDR3: TGTGCCAGCAGATCCACAGGGGGTGTCTCCTATAATTCACCCCTCCACTTT. Protein sequence: CASRSTGGVSYNSPLHF.

This clonotype was observed at least ten times. The V call is TRBV12-3 or TRBV12-4, the J call TRBJ2-5; no clear D. V was trimmed by 5 bases and J by 5 bases, leaving 9 bases between them. The CDR3 length is 12 residues. For the CDR3, the DNA is TGTGCCAGCAGTCGGAGAGAGGAGACCCAGTACTTC. Translated: CASSRREETQYF.

V usage is TRBV5-1 and J usage is TRBJ2-5; weak D call: TRBD2 (6 bases). This CDR3 contains 15 residues. Germline values: CDR1 SGHRS, CDR2 YFSETQ. Trimming took 4 bases from V and 4 from J, leaving 17 bases between them. The CDR3 protein is CASSQYIMGGETQYF. The CDR3, as DNA: TGCGCCAGCAGCCAATATATTATGGGGGGAGAGACCCAGTACTTC. Full variable domain (missing parts from reference TRBV5-1 and TRBJ2-5): KAGVTQTPRYLIKTRGQQVTLSCSPISGHRSVSWYQQTPGQGLQFLFEYFSETQRNKGNFPGRFSGRQFSNSRSEMNVSTLELGDSALYLCASSQYIMGGETQYFGPGTRLLVL.

This clonotype was recorded many times. The chain recombines TRBV12-3 or TRBV12-4 with TRBJ1-2, with 8 bases lining up with TRBD1. The V gene end was trimmed by 5 bases and the J gene end by 0 bases; junction bases not matched to a gene: 8. The CDR3 totals 16 residues. The CDR3 is CASSMDRAISNYGYTF. The DNA of the CDR3 is TGTGCCAGCAGTATGGACAGGGCAATATCTAACTATGGCTACACCTTC.

V gene TRBV6-1 combines with J gene TRBJ2-7; D is undetermined. The CDR3 runs 15 residues. V was cut by 6 bases and J by 3 bases, with 18 bases left in between. The V gene's germline CDR1 is MNHNS and CDR2 SASEGT. In nucleotides, the CDR3 is TGTGCCAGCAGACCTAATTCCCGAGACTTCTACGAGCAGTACGTC. Translation: CASRPNSRDFYEQYV.

A few counts support this clonotype. The rearrangement links TRBV25-1 to TRBJ2-1; no firm D call. The length of the CDR3 is 14 residues. Germline V lookup: CDR1 MGHDK, CDR2 SYGVNS. V lost 6 bases and J lost 4, with 13 bases in between. In nucleotides, the CDR3 is TGTGCCAGCAGCGACTTGCTAGGGTACAATGAGCAGTTCTTC. This sequence encodes CASSDLLGYNEQFF.

J is TRBJ2-5 and V is TRBV20-1; a possible D gene is TRBD2 (5 bases). The CDR3 is made up of 14 amino acids. CDR1 and CDR2 (germline): DFQATT, SNEGSKA (reference sequence). The V end lost 6 bases, the J end lost 5 bases, and 19 bases lay between the germline ends. The CDR3 bases are TGCAGTGCACTTAATGCTGGGGAGCGGGAGACCCAGTACTTC. Protein: CSALNAGERETQYF.

The J gene is TRBJ2-5, the V gene TRBV7-9, with D unresolved. This CDR3 comprises 14 residues. V lost 5 bases and J 0 bases, leaving 10 bases between the germline ends. Germline assignment: CDR1 SEHNR and CDR2 FQNEAQ (reference sequence). CDR3 bases: TGTGCCAGCAGCCCCCCGCGCTACCAAGAGACCCAGTACTTC. Translating it yields CASSPPRYQETQYF.

The table lists this clonotype with a few counts. J is TRBJ2-3 and V is TRBV10-1; tentatively, D is TRBD1 or TRBD2 (5 bases each). CDR1 and CDR2 (germline): WNHNN, SYGVQD (reference sequence). Trimming cost V 6 bases and J 6 bases, with 13 bases left between them. CDR3 length: 13 amino acids. CDR3 protein: CASSRGRRDTQYF. The CDR3 coding sequence is TGCGCCAGCAGCCGGGGCCGTAGGGATACGCAGTATTTT.

This clonotype was recorded at least ten times. The chain is built from TRBV18 and TRBJ2-3, with 10 positions matching TRBD2. CDR1 is KGHSH and CDR2 is LQKENI in the germline V gene. The V gene end was trimmed by 3 bases and the J gene end by 2 bases; junction bases not matched to a gene: 5. This CDR3 spans 16 amino acids. The CDR3 DNA follows: TGTGCCAGCTCACCGCGGACTAGCGGCTCCACAGATACGCAGTATTTT. As protein: CASSPRTSGSTDTQYF.

V usage is TRBV5-1 and J usage is TRBJ1-6; 8 nucleotides line up with TRBD1. The CDR3 consists of 18 residues. Trimming at V came to 0 bases and at J to 1 base, leaving 6 bases not matched to a gene. Germline V CDR1 and CDR2: SGHRS, YFSETQ. CDR3 in amino acids: CASSLEGQDWSYNSPLHF. The DNA for the CDR3 is TGCGCCAGCAGCTTGGAGGGACAGGACTGGTCCTATAATTCACCCCTCCACTTT.

This clonotype was counted only a few times. The genes are TRBV6-1 and TRBJ2-2; D uncertain. The ends were cut back, 7 bases at V and 3 bases at J, with 12 bases in the middle. Germline V lookup: CDR1 MNHNS, CDR2 SASEGT. This CDR3 is built from 14 residues. CDR3 sequence reads: CASKGGIYTGELFF. The CDR3 DNA is TGTGCCAGCAAGGGCGGTATATACACCGGGGAGCTGTTTTTT.

This clonotype was seen at least ten times. The rearrangement joins TRBV12-3 or TRBV12-4 to TRBJ2-2; D gene ambiguous. There are 13 residues in the CDR3. Trimming removed 6 bases from V and 4 bases from J, with 9 bases in between. CDR3 coding DNA: TGTGCCAGCAGGGACCCGACCACCGGGGAGCTGTTTTTT. Its translation: CASRDPTTGELFF.

At least ten counts were recorded for this clonotype. The chain employs TRBV29-1 and TRBJ2-5, with D maybe TRBD2 (6 bases). The CDR3 has 14 amino acids. Germline loops: CDR1 SQVTM, CDR2 ANQGSEA. With 3 bases removed from V and 5 bases from J, the gap between germline ends came to 16 bases. CDR3 region: CSVDMGGGSETQYF. The DNA of the CDR3 is TGCAGCGTTGATATGGGAGGTGGATCGGAGACCCAGTACTTC.

CDR3 sequence reads: CASSLSRFRLNTEAFF. In nucleotides, the CDR3 is TGTGCCAGCAGCTTATCTAGGTTCCGCCTGAACACTGAAGCTTTCTTT. This sequence joins TRBV7-9 and TRBJ1-1; D gene uncertain. Germline-derived CDR1 and CDR2 are SEHNR and FQNEAQ (reference sequence). CDR3 length: 16 amino acids. Trimming cost V 2 bases and J 0 bases, with 13 bases left between them.

The V gene is TRBV30, the J gene TRBJ2-3; the match to TRBD2 covers 7 bases. CDR1 is GTSNPN and CDR2 is SVGIG in the germline V gene (reference sequence). Losses at the gene ends were 0 bases for V and 5 bases for J; bases not matched to a gene: 5. This CDR3 is built from 14 residues. The CDR3 DNA follows: TGTGCCTGGAGTGTATGGAGGGAGGGAGATACGCAGTATTTT. Translating gives CAWSVWREGDTQYF.

This clonotype was seen many times. The chain carries TRBV29-1 and TRBJ2-1; 11 positions match TRBD2. Germline V gene sequence: CDR1 SQVTM, CDR2 ANQGSEA. With V trimmed by 3 bases and J by 9 bases, 7 bases remained unmatched. The CDR3 is made up of 14 amino acids. CDR3 bases: TGCAGCGTTGACTTAGCGGGGGGGCTCGGTGAGCAGTTCTTC. The encoded protein is CSVDLAGGLGEQFF.